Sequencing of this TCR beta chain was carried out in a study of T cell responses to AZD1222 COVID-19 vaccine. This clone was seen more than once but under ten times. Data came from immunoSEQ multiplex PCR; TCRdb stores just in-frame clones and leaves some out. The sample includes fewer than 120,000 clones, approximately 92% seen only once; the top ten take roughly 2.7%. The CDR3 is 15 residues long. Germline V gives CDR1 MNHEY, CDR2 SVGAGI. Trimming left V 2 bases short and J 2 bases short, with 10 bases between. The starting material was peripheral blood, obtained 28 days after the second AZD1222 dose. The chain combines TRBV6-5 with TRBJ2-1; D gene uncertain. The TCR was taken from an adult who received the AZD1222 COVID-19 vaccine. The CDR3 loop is CASSYGQTAYNEQFF. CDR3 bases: TGTGCCAGCAGTTACGGTCAGACCGCCTACAATGAGCAGTTCTTC.